This TCR beta chain was obtained from a study of T cell responses to AZD1222 COVID-19 vaccine. The V and J ends lost 0 bases and 4 bases respectively, with 16 bases between them. Germline-derived CDR1 and CDR2 are SGDLS and YYNGEE. The CDR3 totals 16 residues. Profiling relied on immunoSEQ multiplex PCR, and the TCRdb table lists in-frame clones only, not all of them. The sample has 130,000 or so clones; about nine tenths are singletons. Study conclusions and caveats: Compared with day 0, the breadth and depth of the Spike-specific TCR repertoire rose significantly after two doses of AZD1222. Clonal diversity was possibly underestimated, and the donors were mostly white British, with more females.

As to this clone: The antigen is unknown.

This chain joins TRBV9 and TRBJ1-2; the D gene is possibly TRBD1 (6 bases). This TCR was recovered from an adult in good health. The source material was peripheral blood, sampled on day 0 of AZD1222 vaccination. DNA of the CDR3: TGTGCCAGCAGCGTAGCTGGGGGCAGACAAGCCTATGGCTACACCTTC. It encodes CASSVAGGRQAYGYTF.